This TCR beta chain was sequenced in a study of blood T cell repertoires in COVID-19. In the study overall: COVID-19 samples from acute and convalescent phases originated in the United States, Italy and Spain. Sources were T cells, B-cell-depleted T cells, or PBMCs; the material itself was cDNA or gDNA.

Per the original methods: Researchers report that nucleated cell counts were estimated from reference gene primer amplification. Clones were read by immunoSEQ multiplex PCR, and TCRdb kept only the in-frame ones, dropping some. V and J calls and clone size come straight from that table; D and trimming were deduced from the DNA. The data contain approximately 130,000 clones, 86% of them singletons. The germline V gene has CDR1 SGHTA and CDR2 FQGTGA. CDR3 length: 16 residues. V shed 1 base and J shed 0 bases, with 12 bases lying between them. The clonotype was recovered from a woman aged 50 to 60 who had recovered from COVID-19. The sequenced sample was peripheral blood. This chain links TRBV7-3 with TRBJ2-5; D is unclear. The CDR3 sequence is CASSLNGQAYQETQYF. In DNA, the CDR3 is TGTGCCAGCAGCTTAAATGGGCAGGCGTACCAAGAGACCCAGTACTTC.